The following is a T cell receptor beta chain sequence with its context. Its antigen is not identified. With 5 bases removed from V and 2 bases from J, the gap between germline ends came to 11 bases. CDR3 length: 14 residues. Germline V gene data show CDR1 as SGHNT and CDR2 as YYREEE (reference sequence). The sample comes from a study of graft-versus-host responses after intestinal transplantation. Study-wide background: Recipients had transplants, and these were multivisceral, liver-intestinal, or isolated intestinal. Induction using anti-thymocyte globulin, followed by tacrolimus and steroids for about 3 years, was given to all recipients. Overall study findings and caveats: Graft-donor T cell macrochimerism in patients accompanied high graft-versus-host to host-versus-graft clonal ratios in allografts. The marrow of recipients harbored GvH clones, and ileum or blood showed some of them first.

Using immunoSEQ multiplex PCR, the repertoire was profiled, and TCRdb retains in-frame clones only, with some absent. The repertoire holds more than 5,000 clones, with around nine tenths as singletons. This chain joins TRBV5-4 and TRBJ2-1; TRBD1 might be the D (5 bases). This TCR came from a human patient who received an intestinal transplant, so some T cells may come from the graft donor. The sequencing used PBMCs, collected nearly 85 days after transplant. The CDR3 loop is CASSIQGTYNEQFF. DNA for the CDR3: TGTGCCAGCAGTATCCAGGGTACCTACAATGAGCAGTTCTTC.